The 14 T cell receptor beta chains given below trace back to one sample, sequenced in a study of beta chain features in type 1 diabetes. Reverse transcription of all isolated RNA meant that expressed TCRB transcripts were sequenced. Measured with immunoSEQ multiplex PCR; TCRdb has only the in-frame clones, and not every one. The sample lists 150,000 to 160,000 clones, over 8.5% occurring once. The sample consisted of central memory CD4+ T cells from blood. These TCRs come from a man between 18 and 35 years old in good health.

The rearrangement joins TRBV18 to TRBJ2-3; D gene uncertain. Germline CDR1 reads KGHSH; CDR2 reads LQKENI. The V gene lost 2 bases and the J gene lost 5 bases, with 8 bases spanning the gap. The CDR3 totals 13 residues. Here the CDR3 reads CASSPGVVDTQYF. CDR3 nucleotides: TGTGCCAGCTCACCAGGGGTGGTAGATACGCAGTATTTT.

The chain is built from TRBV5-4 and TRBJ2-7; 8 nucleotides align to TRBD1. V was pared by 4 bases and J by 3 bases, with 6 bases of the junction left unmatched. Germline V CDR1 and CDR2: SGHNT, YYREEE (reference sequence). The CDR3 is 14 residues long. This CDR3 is CASSVGTGYYEQYF. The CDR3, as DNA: TGTGCCAGCAGCGTCGGGACAGGATACTACGAGCAGTACTTC.

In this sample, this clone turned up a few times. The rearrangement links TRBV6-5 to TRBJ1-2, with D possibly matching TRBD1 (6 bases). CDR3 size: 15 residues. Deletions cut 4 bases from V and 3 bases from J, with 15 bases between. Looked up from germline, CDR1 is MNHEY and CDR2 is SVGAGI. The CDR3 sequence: CASSSTGLVDYGYTF. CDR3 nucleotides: TGTGCCAGCAGTTCCACAGGGCTTGTTGACTATGGCTACACCTTC.

The CDR3 loop is CASSFMDRGLSEQYF. The CDR3 DNA sequence: TGTGCCAGCAGTTTCATGGACAGGGGGCTCTCCGAGCAGTACTTC. The chain recombines TRBV27 with TRBJ2-7; the match to TRBD1 covers 11 bases. The germline V gene has CDR1 MNHEY and CDR2 SMNVEV (reference sequence). Germline trimming cut 3 bases from V and 6 bases from J; bases unmatched to any gene: 7. This CDR3 has 15 amino acids.

CDR3 loop: CASSQNREGYTF. CDR3 nucleotides: TGTGCCAGCAGCCAAAACAGGGAAGGCTACACCTTC. The chain recombines TRBV13 with TRBJ1-2; tentative D call: TRBD1 (6 bases). V lost 5 bases to trimming and J lost 8 bases, with 12 bases between them. This CDR3 spans 12 amino acids. Germline-derived CDR1 and CDR2 are PRHDT and FYEKMQ (reference sequence).

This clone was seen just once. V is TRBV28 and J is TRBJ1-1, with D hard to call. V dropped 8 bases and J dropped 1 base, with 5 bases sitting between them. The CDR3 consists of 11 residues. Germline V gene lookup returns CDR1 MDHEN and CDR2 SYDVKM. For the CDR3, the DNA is TGTGCCAGCCAGACGAACACTGAAGCTTTCTTT. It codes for CASQTNTEAFF.

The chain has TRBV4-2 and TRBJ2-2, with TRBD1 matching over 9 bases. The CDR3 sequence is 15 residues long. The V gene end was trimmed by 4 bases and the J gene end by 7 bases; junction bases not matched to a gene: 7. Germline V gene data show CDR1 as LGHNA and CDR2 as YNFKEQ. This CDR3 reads CASSREDRGIGELFF. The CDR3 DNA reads TGTGCCAGCAGCCGAGAGGACAGGGGAATCGGGGAGCTGTTTTTT.

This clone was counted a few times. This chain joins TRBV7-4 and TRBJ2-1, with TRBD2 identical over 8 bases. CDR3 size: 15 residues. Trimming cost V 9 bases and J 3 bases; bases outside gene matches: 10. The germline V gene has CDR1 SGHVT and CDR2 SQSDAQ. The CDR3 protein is CARERESGGYNEQFF. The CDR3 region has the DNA TGTGCCAGGGAGCGGGAGAGCGGGGGCTACAATGAGCAGTTCTTC.

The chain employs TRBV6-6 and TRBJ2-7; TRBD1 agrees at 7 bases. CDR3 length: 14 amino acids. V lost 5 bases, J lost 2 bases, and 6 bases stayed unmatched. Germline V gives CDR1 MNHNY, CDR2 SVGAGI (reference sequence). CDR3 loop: CASSARQGPYEQYF. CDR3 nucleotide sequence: TGTGCCAGCAGTGCAAGACAGGGCCCCTACGAGCAGTACTTC.

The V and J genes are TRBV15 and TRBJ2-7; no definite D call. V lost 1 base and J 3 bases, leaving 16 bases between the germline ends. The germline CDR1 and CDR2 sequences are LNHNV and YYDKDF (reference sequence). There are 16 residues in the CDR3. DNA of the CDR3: TGTGCCACCAGCAGAGTTGCGGCCTCGTTCGGCTACGAGCAGTACTTC. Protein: CATSRVAASFGYEQYF.

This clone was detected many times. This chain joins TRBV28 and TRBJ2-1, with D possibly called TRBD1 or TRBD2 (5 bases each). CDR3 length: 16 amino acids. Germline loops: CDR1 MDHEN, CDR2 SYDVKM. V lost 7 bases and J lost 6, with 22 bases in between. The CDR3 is CASTPGATAFGNEQFF. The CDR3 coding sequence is TGTGCCAGCACCCCCGGGGCTACCGCTTTTGGCAATGAGCAGTTCTTC.

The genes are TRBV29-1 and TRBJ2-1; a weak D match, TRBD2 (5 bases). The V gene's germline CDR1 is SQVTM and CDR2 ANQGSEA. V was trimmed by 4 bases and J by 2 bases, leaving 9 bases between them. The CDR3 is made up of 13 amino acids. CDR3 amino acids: CSVAGRTYNEQFF. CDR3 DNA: TGCAGCGTTGCTGGGAGAACCTACAATGAGCAGTTCTTC.

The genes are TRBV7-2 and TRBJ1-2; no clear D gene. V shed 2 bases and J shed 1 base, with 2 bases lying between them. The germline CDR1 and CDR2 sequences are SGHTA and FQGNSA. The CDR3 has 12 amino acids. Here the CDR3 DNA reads TGTGCCAGCAGCTTACATAACTATGGCTACACCTTC. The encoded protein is CASSLHNYGYTF.

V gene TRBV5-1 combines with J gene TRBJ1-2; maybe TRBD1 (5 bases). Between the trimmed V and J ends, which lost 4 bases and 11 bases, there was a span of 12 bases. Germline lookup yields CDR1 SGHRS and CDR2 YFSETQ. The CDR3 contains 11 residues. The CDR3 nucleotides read TGCGCCAGCAGCCCCCGGGGCCAATACACCTTC. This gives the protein CASSPRGQYTF. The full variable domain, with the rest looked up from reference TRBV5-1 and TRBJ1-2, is KAGVTQTPRYLIKTRGQQVTLSCSPISGHRSVSWYQQTPGQGLQFLFEYFSETQRNKGNFPGRFSGRQFSNSRSEMNVSTLELGDSALYLCASSPRGQYTFGSGTRLTVV.